This T cell receptor (beta chain) was retrieved from a study of glioma-infiltrating T cells after dendritic cell vaccination. PBMC were collected before vaccination, two weeks after the third vaccination, and at progression. Libraries were prepared by immunoSEQ multiplex PCR; TCRdb keeps only in-frame clonotypes and omits some of them. This table holds under 40,000 clones, 90% found once. The germline V gene encodes CDR1 SGHVS and CDR2 FNYEAQ. The CDR3 extends over 13 amino acids. V lost 3 bases and J 0 bases, leaving 5 bases between the germline ends. Worth noting for this clone: Different DNA sequences within this sample yield the same CDR3.

Here the sequenced sample was blood, taken before dendritic cell vaccination. The V call is TRBV7-6, the J call TRBJ1-1, with D unclear. This TCR came from a human donor with glioblastoma. CDR3 nucleotide sequence: TGTGCCAGCAGCTTGCAGGTGAACACTGAAGCTTTCTTT. It yields the protein CASSLQVNTEAFF.